The next 14 T cell receptor beta chains were all read from a single sample in a study of Ad26.COV2.S vaccination and SARS-CoV-2 variants. Noted treatment: about 20 received Ad26.COV2.S at low or high dose, single or two shots; 5 received placebo; per-sample allocation not given. Repertoires come from day 63 after the first vaccine or placebo injection. The repertoire was sequenced with immunoSEQ multiplex PCR; TCRdb's copy has only in-frame clones and lacks some. The sample lists some 370,000 clones, about 80% occurring once. The sequencing used peripheral blood, collected in a trial of Ad26.COV2.S vaccine versus placebo. Receptor source: a person between 18 and 60 years old who received the Ad26.COV2.S COVID-19 vaccine or a placebo.

V is TRBV11-3 and J is TRBJ1-1; TRBD1 matches 10 bases. The CDR3 extends over 16 amino acids. Germline V gene lookup returns CDR1 SGHNT and CDR2 YENEEA. After removal of 4 bases from V and 0 bases from J, the junction contained 5 bases not matched to a gene. The CDR3 coding sequence is TGTGCCAGCAGCTCGCGGGACAGGGGCTTGAACACTGAAGCTTTCTTT. As protein: CASSSRDRGLNTEAFF.

The CDR3 spells CASSYSHRGQGEAFF. The CDR3 DNA reads as TGTGCCAGCAGTTACTCCCACAGGGGGCAGGGTGAAGCTTTCTTT. The chain couples TRBV6-5 to TRBJ1-1; 9 bases match TRBD1. Germline CDR1 is MNHEY and CDR2 is SVGAGI. The trim removed 0 bases at V and 7 bases at J, leaving 6 bases unmatched. This CDR3 is 15 amino acids long.

The rearrangement links TRBV6-2 or TRBV6-3 to TRBJ2-3; perhaps TRBD2 as D (7 bases). CDR3 length equals 14 residues. The V and J ends lost 3 bases and 4 bases respectively, with 11 bases between them. CDR1 MNHEY and CDR2 SVGEGT come from the germline V gene. The chain's CDR3 is CASSYRGGADTQYF. CDR3 nucleotides: TGTGCCAGCAGTTATAGGGGGGGGGCAGATACGCAGTATTTT.

The chain combines TRBV7-2 with TRBJ2-1, with 8 bases that match TRBD2. The length of the CDR3 is 15 residues. V was clipped by 3 bases and J by 9 bases; unmatched bases: 10. Germline V gives CDR1 SGHTA, CDR2 FQGNSA. The CDR3 DNA follows: TGTGCCAGCAGCTTTTTAGCGGGGAGGATTAGTGAGCAGTTCTTC. It yields the protein CASSFLAGRISEQFF.

The chain uses TRBV7-6 and TRBJ2-7; 15 bases are shared with TRBD2. CDR3 length equals 15 residues. Germline CDR1 is SGHVS and CDR2 is FNYEAQ. The V segment lost 5 bases and the J segment 3 bases; nucleotides outside the gene matches: 2. CDR3 coding DNA: TGTGCCAGCAGCCGGACTAGCGGGGGGGACTACGAGCAGTACTTC. Its protein product is CASSRTSGGDYEQYF.

This chain connects TRBV7-9 to TRBJ1-5, with unresolved D. Trimming removed 5 bases at V and 0 bases at J, with 8 bases between. In germline, CDR1 is SEHNR, CDR2 FQNEAQ (reference sequence). CDR3 length equals 14 residues. CDR3 coding DNA: TGTGCCAGCAGCCGCATAGATAGCAATCAGCCCCAGCATTTT. Its translation is CASSRIDSNQPQHF.

V is TRBV7-8 and J is TRBJ1-6, with a weak D call TRBD1 (6 bases). Trimming removed 5 bases from V and 7 bases from J, with 15 bases in between. Per germline, CDR1 SGHVS and CDR2 FQNEAQ. This CDR3 contains 15 residues. The CDR3 loop is CASSLGGGRNSPLHF. In DNA, the CDR3 is TGTGCCAGCAGCCTCGGCGGGGGGCGGAATTCACCCCTCCACTTT.

The chain combines TRBV19 with TRBJ2-5, with D possibly being TRBD2 (5 bases). Trimming stripped 3 bases from V and 2 bases from J, with 10 bases between. Germline CDR1 LNHDA, CDR2 SQIVND (reference sequence). CDR3 length: 14 amino acids. CDR3 in amino acids: CASSIPREQETQYF. The CDR3 bases are TGTGCCAGTAGTATCCCCCGGGAACAAGAGACCCAGTACTTC.

V is TRBV29-1 and J is TRBJ1-1, with D possibly being TRBD1 (6 bases). Per germline, CDR1 SQVTM and CDR2 ANQGSEA. V lost 7 bases and J 5 bases, leaving 20 bases between the germline ends. The length of the CDR3 is 14 residues. The CDR3 bases are TGCAGCGCCACAACTTTAGGGGGGGAAACTGAAGCTTTCTTT. Translation gives CSATTLGGETEAFF.

The chain couples TRBV3-1 (or the pseudogene TRBV3-2) to TRBJ2-6; TRBD1 might be the D (6 bases). Germline V gives CDR1 LGHDT, CDR2 YNNKEL (reference sequence). This CDR3 has 16 residues. Trimming took off 3 bases at V and 0 bases at J, with 9 bases between the two ends. DNA of the CDR3: TGTGCCAGCAGCCATGGGGGCAGCTCTGGGGCCAACGTCCTGACTTTC. Amino acids: CASSHGGSSGANVLTF.

The V call is TRBV6-7, the J call TRBJ2-5; D perhaps matches TRBD1 (7 bases). TRBV6-7 is classed as an ORF, of uncertain function. The CDR3 loop spans 14 amino acids. V was clipped by 7 bases and J by 4 bases, with 16 bases between them. The CDR3, as DNA: TGTGCCAGCATCTTAGGAGGGACAGCAGAGACCCAGTACTTC. Protein: CASILGGTAETQYF.

The chain employs TRBV11-3 and TRBJ2-3; unclear D gene. The CDR3 consists of 13 residues. V shed 6 bases and J shed 1 base, with 8 bases lying between them. The germline gives CDR1 SGHNT, CDR2 YENEEA. The DNA of the CDR3 is TGTGCCAGCAGAACCCGACGCACAGATACGCAGTATTTT. This codes for CASRTRRTDTQYF.

This clone came up once. J is TRBJ2-1 and V is TRBV6-7; no firm D call. TRBV6-7 is assigned to the ORF class and has an uncertain function. The CDR3 sequence is 15 residues long. V gave up 9 bases and J gave up 3 bases, with 18 bases separating them. The CDR3 sequence: CARRAPGRSYNEQFF. In DNA, the CDR3 is TGTGCCAGAAGGGCCCCCGGAAGAAGCTACAATGAGCAGTTCTTC.

This clone has just one count. The rearrangement joins TRBV19 to TRBJ1-1; D is uncertain. Looked up from germline, CDR1 is LNHDA and CDR2 is SQIVND (reference sequence). The CDR3 totals 13 residues. Trimming took off 3 bases at V and 4 bases at J, with 9 bases between the two ends. The DNA for the CDR3 is TGTGCCAGTAGTATCTGGGAGAGCACTGAAGCTTTCTTT. As protein: CASSIWESTEAFF.